The clone carrying this T cell receptor beta chain appeared a single time. No antigen is known for it. Measured with immunoSEQ multiplex PCR; TCRdb has only the in-frame clones, and not every one. The sample contains tens of thousands of clones, over 70% of which appear only once. Each patient with chemo-refractory metastatic non-small-cell lung cancer was treated with focal radiation plus CTLA-4 blockade using ipilimumab. The data derive from a study of radiotherapy plus CTLA-4 blockade in lung cancer. Study-wide context: Objective responses were documented in around a sixth of patients, with disease control in 31%.

V gave up 4 bases and J gave up 2 bases, with 14 bases separating them. The length of the CDR3 is 15 residues. Germline CDR1 is LNHDA and CDR2 is SQIVND (reference sequence). Notes on the study in general: Best predicting response, reportedly, were early blood T cell clone dynamics, with interferon-beta. Following radiotherapy plus ipilimumab, tumor-derived TCR clones expanded in the blood.

The J gene is TRBJ2-5, the V gene TRBV19, with D possibly matching TRBD1 (6 bases). Sequenced material: peripheral blood, taken from a patient treated with radiotherapy plus ipilimumab. This TCR came from a human donor with non-small cell lung cancer who had a partial response to radiotherapy plus ipilimumab. The CDR3 region is CASSRDTLLQETQYF. The CDR3 DNA follows: TGTGCCAGTAGTAGGGACACTCTCTTACAAGAGACCCAGTACTTC.